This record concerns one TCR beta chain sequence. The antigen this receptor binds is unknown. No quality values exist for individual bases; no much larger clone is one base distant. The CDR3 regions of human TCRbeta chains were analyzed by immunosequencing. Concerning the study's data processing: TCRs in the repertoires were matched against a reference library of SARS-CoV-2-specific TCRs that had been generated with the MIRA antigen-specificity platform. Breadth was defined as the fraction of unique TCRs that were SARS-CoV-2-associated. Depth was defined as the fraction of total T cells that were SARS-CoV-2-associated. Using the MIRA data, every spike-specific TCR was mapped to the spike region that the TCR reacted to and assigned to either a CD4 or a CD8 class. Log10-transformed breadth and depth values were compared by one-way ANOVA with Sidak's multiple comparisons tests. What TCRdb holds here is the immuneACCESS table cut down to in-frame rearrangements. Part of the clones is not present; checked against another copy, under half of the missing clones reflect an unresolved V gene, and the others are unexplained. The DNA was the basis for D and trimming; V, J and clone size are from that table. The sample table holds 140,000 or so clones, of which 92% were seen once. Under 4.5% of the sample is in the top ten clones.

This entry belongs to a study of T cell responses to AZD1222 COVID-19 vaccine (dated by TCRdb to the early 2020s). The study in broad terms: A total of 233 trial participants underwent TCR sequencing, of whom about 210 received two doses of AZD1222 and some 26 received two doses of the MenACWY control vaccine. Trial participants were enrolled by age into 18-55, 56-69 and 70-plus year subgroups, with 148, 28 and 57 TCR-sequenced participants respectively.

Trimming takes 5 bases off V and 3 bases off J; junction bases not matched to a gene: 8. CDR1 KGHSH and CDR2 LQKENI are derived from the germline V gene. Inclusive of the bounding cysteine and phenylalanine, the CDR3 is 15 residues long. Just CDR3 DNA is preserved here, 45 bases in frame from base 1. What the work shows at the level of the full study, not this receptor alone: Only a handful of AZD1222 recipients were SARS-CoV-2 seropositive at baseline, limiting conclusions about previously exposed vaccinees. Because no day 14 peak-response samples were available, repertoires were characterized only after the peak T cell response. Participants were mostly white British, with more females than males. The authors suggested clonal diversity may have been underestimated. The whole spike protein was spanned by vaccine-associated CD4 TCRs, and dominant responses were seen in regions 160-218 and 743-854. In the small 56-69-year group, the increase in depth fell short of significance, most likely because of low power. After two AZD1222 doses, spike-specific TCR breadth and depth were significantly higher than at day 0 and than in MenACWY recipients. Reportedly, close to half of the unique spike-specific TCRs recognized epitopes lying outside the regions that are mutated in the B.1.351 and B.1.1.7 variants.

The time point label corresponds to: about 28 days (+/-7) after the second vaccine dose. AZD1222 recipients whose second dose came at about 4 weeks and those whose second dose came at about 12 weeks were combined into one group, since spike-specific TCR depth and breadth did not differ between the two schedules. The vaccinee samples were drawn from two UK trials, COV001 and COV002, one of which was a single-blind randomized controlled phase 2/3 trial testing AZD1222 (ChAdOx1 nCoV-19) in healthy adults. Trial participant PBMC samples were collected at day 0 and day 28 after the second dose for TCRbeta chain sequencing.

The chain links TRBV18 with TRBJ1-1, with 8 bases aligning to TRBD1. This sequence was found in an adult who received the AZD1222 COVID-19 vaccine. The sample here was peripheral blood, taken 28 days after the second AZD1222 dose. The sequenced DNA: TGTGCCAGCTCAGCCTCGACAGGGGCGGACACTGAAGCTTTCTTT. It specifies CASSASTGADTEAFF.